Detailed here is one T cell receptor (beta chain). CDR3 size: 15 residues. Germline values: CDR1 SGDLS, CDR2 YYNGEE. Trimming removed 4 bases from V and 0 bases from J, with 11 bases in between. What was sequenced were expressed TCRB transcripts, since all of the isolated RNA had been reverse transcribed. Assay used: immunoSEQ multiplex PCR; TCRdb lists only in-frame clones, some missing. The repertoire holds 130,000 to 150,000 clones, with about a tenth as singletons. The data were obtained in a study of beta chain features in type 1 diabetes. Populations isolated by sorting all had purity greater than 95%.

V and J are TRBV9 and TRBJ1-3, with a tentative D call TRBD1 (6 bases). The sequenced sample consisted of central memory CD4+ T cells from blood. This TCR was sampled from a man younger than 30 in good health. This chain's CDR3 is CASSRGQLSGNTIYF. In DNA, the CDR3 is TGTGCCAGCAGCAGGGGACAACTCTCTGGAAACACCATATATTTT.